This record concerns one T cell receptor (beta chain) sequence. Its target antigen remains unknown. No much larger clonotype is one base removed from it; base qualities were not supplied. CDR1 and CDR2, looked up from the germline V gene, are SGHDN and FVKESK. The junction shows trimming of 5 bases on V and 1 base on J, plus 15 bases between the germline ends. From cysteine to phenylalanine, the CDR3 is 15 amino acids long. Only CDR3 DNA is held: 45 bases, read in frame from base 1. The CDR3 regions of human TCRbeta chains were analyzed by immunosequencing. In the authors' own workflow: Repertoire TCRs were checked for matches against a reference library of SARS-CoV-2-specific TCRs that had been generated using the MIRA antigen-specificity platform. Breadth meant the fraction of unique TCRs that were SARS-CoV-2-associated, whereas depth meant the fraction of total T cells that were SARS-CoV-2-associated. Using the MIRA data, each spike-specific TCR was assigned both to the spike region to which the TCR was reactive and to a CD4 or CD8 class. Log10-transformed breadth and depth values were compared by one-way ANOVA with Sidak's multiple comparisons tests. Sourced from immuneACCESS, this table was stored by TCRdb with only in-frame sequences that have V and J called. A share of the clones is absent; for the studies checked, an unresolved V gene accounts for under half, and the remainder has no known explanation. V, J and clone size are those of that table, while D and trimming were read from the DNA. Recorded for this sample are roughly 150,000 clones; more than 85% of them occurred a single time. Clones ranked in the top ten supply roughly 2.3% of the sample.

This entry belongs to a study of T cell responses to AZD1222 COVID-19 vaccine (dated by TCRdb to the early 2020s). As for the study more broadly: AZD1222 recipients with second doses at about 4 weeks or about 12 weeks were pooled, because spike-specific TCR depth and breadth did not differ between schedules. Trial participants were enrolled by age into 18-55, 56-69 and 70-plus year subgroups, with approximately 150, 30 and 60 TCR-sequenced participants respectively. TCR sequencing was performed for approximately 240 trial participants, of whom some 200 were given two doses of AZD1222 and 26 were given two doses of MenACWY control vaccine. Overall results and qualifications from the work: The whole spike protein was spanned by vaccine-associated CD4 TCRs, and dominant responses were seen in regions 160-218 and 743-854. Because no day 14 peak-response samples were available, the repertoires could be characterized only after the peak T cell response. In the small 56-69-year group, the increase in depth fell short of significance, most likely because of low power. After two AZD1222 doses, spike-specific TCR breadth and depth were significantly higher than at day 0 and than in MenACWY recipients. Participants were mostly white British and included more females than males, and it was suggested by the authors that clonal diversity may have been underestimated. Conclusions about previously exposed vaccinees are limited because only five to seven AZD1222 recipients were SARS-CoV-2 seropositive at baseline. Reportedly, close to half of the unique spike-specific TCRs recognized epitopes lying outside the regions that are mutated in the B.1.351 and B.1.1.7 variants.

The sample's time point label, in plain terms: baseline before first vaccination. Vaccinee samples came from UK trials COV001 and COV002, including a single-blind randomized controlled phase 2/3 trial of AZD1222 (ChAdOx1 nCoV-19) in healthy adults. For TCRbeta chain sequencing, PBMC samples from trial participants were taken at day 0 and at day 28 after the second dose. This TCR came from an adult in good health. The input for sequencing was peripheral blood, taken on day 0 of AZD1222 vaccination. Recombination joined TRBV14 with TRBJ2-7, and the D gene may be TRBD1, 5 bases matching. The nucleotide sequence is TGTGCCAGCAGCTTAGGACACTCTGGTTCCTACGAGCAGTACTTC. It codes for CASSLGHSGSYEQYF.